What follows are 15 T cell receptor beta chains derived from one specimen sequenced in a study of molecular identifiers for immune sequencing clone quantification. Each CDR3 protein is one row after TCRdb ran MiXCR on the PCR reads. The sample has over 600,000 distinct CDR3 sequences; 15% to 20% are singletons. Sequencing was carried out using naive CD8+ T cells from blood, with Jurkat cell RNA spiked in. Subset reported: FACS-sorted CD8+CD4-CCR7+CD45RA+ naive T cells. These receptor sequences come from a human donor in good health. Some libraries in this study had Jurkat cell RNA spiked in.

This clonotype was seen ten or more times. CDR3 amino acids: CSASDGRGTEAFF. As DNA, the CDR3 is TGCAGTGCTTCCGACGGACGCGGCACTGAAGCTTTCTTT. The chain combines TRBV20-1 with TRBJ1-1, with D hard to call. V was clipped by 5 bases and J by 4 bases, with 14 bases between them. Germline lookup yields CDR1 DFQATT and CDR2 SNEGSKA (reference sequence). CDR3 length: 13 residues.

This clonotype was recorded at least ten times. CDR3 residues: CASSLIAGGWNEQFF. CDR3 nucleotide sequence: TGTGCCAGCAGCTTAATTGCGGGAGGGTGGAATGAGCAGTTCTTC. The chain employs TRBV7-3 and TRBJ2-1; 9 nucleotides line up with TRBD2. The CDR3 runs 15 residues. Germline trimming cut 1 base from V and 7 bases from J; bases unmatched to any gene: 5. The germline gives CDR1 SGHTA, CDR2 FQGTGA. The full variable domain, completed using reference TRBV7-3 and TRBJ2-1, is GAGVSQTPSNKVTEKGKYVELRCDPISGHTALYWYRQSLGQGPEFLIYFQGTGAADDSGLPNDRFFAVRPEGSVSTLKIQRTERGDSAVYLCASSLIAGGWNEQFFGPGTRLTVL.

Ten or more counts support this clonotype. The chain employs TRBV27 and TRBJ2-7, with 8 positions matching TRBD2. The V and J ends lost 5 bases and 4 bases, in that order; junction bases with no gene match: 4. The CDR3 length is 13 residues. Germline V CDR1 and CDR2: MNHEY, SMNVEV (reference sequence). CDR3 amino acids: CASSPRLAYEQYF. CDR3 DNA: TGTGCCAGCAGTCCGAGACTAGCGTACGAGCAGTACTTC.

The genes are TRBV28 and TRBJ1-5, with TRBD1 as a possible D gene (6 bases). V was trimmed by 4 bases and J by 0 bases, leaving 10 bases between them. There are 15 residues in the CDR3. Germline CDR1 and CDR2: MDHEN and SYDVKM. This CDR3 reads CASSSGQISNQPQHF. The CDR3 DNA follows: TGTGCCAGCAGTTCCGGACAGATTAGCAATCAGCCCCAGCATTTT.

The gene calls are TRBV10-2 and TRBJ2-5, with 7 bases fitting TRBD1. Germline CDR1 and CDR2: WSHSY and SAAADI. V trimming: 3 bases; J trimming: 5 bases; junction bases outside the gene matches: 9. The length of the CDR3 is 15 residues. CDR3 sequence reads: CASSDPTGLVETQYF. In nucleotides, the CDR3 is TGCGCCAGCAGTGACCCGACAGGGTTAGTGGAGACCCAGTACTTC.

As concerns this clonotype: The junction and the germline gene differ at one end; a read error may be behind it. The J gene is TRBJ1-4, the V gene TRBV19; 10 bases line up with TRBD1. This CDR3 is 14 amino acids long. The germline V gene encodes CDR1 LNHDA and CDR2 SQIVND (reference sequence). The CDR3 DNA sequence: TGTGCCGGTAGGAGGACAGGGGGGATCGAAAAACTGTTTTTT. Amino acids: CAGRRTGGIEKLFF.

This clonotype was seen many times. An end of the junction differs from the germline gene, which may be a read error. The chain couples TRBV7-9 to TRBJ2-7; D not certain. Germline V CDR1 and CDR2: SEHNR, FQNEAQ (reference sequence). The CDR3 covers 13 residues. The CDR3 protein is CASSPPASYEQYF. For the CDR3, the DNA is TGCGCCAGCAGCCCGCCGGCCTCCTACGAGCAGTACTTC.

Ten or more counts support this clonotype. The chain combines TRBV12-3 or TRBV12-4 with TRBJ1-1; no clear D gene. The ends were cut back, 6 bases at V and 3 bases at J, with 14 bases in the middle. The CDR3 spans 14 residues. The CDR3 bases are TGTGCCAGCAGCCAAGGACCCTCGCACACTGAAGCTTTCTTT. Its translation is CASSQGPSHTEAFF.

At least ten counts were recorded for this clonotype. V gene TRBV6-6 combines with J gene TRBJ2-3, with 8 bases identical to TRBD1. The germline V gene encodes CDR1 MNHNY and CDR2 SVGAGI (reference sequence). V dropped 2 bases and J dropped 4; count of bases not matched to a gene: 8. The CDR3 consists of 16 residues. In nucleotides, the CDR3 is TGTGCCAGCAGTTACCCGAGAGGACAGGGCGCAGATACGCAGTATTTT. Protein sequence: CASSYPRGQGADTQYF.

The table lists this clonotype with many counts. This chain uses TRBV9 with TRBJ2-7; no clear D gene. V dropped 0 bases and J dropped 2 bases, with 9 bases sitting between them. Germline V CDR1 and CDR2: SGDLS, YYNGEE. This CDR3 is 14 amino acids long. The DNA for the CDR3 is TGTGCCAGCAGCGTAGCGGAACAACCCTACGAGCAGTACTTC. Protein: CASSVAEQPYEQYF.

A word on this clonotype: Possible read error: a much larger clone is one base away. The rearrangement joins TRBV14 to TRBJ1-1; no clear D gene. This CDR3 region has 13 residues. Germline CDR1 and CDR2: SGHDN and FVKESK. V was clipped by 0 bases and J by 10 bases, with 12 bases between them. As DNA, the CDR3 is TGTGCCAGCAGCCAAGATACGGGCTTTGGAGCTTTCTTT. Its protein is CASSQDTGFGAFF.

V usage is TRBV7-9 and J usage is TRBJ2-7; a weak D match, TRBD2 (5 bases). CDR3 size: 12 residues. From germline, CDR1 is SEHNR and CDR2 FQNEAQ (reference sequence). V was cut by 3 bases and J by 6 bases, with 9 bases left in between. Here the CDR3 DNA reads TGTGCCAGCAGCTTCAGAGGGCTCGAGCAGTACTTC. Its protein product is CASSFRGLEQYF.

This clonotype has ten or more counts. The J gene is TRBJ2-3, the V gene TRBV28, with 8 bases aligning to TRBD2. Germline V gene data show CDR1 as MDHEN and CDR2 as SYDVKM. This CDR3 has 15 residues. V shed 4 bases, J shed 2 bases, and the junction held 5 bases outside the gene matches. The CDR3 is CASSSQRETTDTQYF. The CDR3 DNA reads TGTGCCAGCAGTTCCCAGCGGGAGACCACAGATACGCAGTATTTT.

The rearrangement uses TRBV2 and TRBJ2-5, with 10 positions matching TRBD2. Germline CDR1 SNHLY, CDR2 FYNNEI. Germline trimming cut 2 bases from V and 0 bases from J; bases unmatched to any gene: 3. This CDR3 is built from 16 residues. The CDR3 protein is CASSEPLAGDQETQYF. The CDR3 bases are TGTGCCAGCAGTGAACCCCTAGCGGGGGACCAAGAGACCCAGTACTTC.

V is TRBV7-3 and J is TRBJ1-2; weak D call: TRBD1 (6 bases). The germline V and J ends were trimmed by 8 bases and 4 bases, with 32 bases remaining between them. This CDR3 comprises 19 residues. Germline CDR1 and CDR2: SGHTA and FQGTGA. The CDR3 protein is CASGSIGGGGRGAVYGYTF. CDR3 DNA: TGTGCCAGCGGCTCAATAGGGGGAGGAGGACGGGGCGCGGTCTATGGCTACACCTTC.